This TCR beta chain was identified in a study of OX40 agonist ivuxolimab in advanced cancers. About the study: Cancers in dose escalation were hepatocellular, melanoma, renal cell and head and neck.

Sequencing was performed with immunoSEQ multiplex PCR; in TCRdb, only in-frame clones are kept and a portion is missing. Of tens of thousands of clones listed, approximately 90% are singletons. Trimming removed 3 bases at V and 5 bases at J, with 14 bases between. The CDR3 runs 14 residues. The germline V gene has CDR1 SGDLS and CDR2 YYNGEE. The sequence derives from an adult with an advanced solid tumor such as melanoma, head and neck, liver or kidney cancer. This chain joins TRBV9 and TRBJ2-5; tentatively, D is TRBD1 (6 bases). The material sequenced was CD4+ or CD8+ T cells sorted from blood, taken in a trial of the OX40 agonist ivuxolimab. Here the CDR3 DNA reads TGTGCCAGCAGCGGACCAGGGGCGTGGGAGACCCAGTACTTC. It translates to CASSGPGAWETQYF.